These 29 T cell receptor beta chains came from one sample sequenced in a study of blood T cell repertoires in COVID-19. Profiled with immunoSEQ multiplex PCR; TCRdb holds only in-frame clones, not every one. The sample holds around 120,000 clones; around 80% are singletons and the top ten take 5.9%. Sequencing was performed on peripheral blood. These receptors all come from an older man with active or convalescent COVID-19.

The chain employs TRBV7-9 and TRBJ1-1; 9 bases agree with TRBD1. This CDR3 is 13 amino acids long. Trimming took 5 bases from V and 7 from J; bases not matched to a gene: 5. Germline CDR1 reads SEHNR; CDR2 reads FQNEAQ (reference sequence). CDR3 sequence: CASSRDRASEAFF. The CDR3 DNA is TGTGCCAGCAGCAGGGACAGGGCTAGTGAAGCTTTCTTT.

Note on this clone: One junction end disagrees with the germline gene, perhaps due to a read error. This chain links TRBV2 with TRBJ1-2, with D possibly being TRBD1 (6 bases). From germline, CDR1 is SNHLY and CDR2 FYNNEI. The CDR3 sequence is 10 residues long. CDR3 DNA sequence: TGTGCCAGCAGAGACTGGACAGAGGACTTC. This sequence encodes CASRDWTEDF.

This clone was counted between two and nine times. The chain combines TRBV27 with TRBJ1-2, with a possible D match to TRBD1 (6 bases). Trimming pared 6 bases from V and 4 bases from J, leaving 15 bases between. Germline CDR1 MNHEY, CDR2 SMNVEV (reference sequence). This CDR3 has 14 amino acids. CDR3 DNA sequence: TGTGCCAGCAGCCTTGGGGGCCTTCCCTATGGCTACACCTTC. Encoded protein: CASSLGGLPYGYTF.

This chain connects TRBV7-9 to TRBJ1-4, with a possible D match to TRBD1 (5 bases). Trimming pared 5 bases from V and 8 bases from J, leaving 9 bases between. The CDR3 loop spans 12 amino acids. The germline V gene has CDR1 SEHNR and CDR2 FQNEAQ (reference sequence). Here the CDR3 reads CASSPRGEKLFF. The CDR3 nucleotides are TGTGCCAGCAGCCCCCGGGGGGAAAAACTGTTTTTT. Looking up the rest from reference TRBV7-9 and TRBJ1-4 gives the full variable domain: DTGVSQNPRHKITKRGQNVTFRCDPISEHNRLYWYRQTLGQGPEFLTYFQNEAQLEKSRLLSDRFSAERPKGSFSTLEIQRTEQGDSAMYLCASSPRGEKLFFGSGTQLSVL.

The V gene is TRBV5-4, the J gene TRBJ1-2; 11 bases agree with TRBD1. The trim removed 4 bases at V and 5 bases at J, leaving 4 bases unmatched. The CDR3 contains 14 residues. Germline values: CDR1 SGHNT, CDR2 YYREEE (reference sequence). The CDR3 here is CASSPGQGGYGYTF. In nucleotides, the CDR3 is TGTGCCAGCAGCCCGGGACAGGGGGGGTATGGCTACACCTTC.

The chain is built from TRBV3-1 (or the pseudogene TRBV3-2) and TRBJ2-7, with 7 bases identical to TRBD1. This CDR3 region has 14 residues. Germline-derived CDR1 and CDR2 are LGHDT and YNNKEL (reference sequence). V shed 4 bases and J 5 bases; nucleotides not matched to a gene: 8. CDR3 region: CASSPTDRDHEQYF. In nucleotides, the CDR3 is TGTGCCAGCAGCCCGACAGACAGGGACCACGAGCAGTACTTC.

The V call is TRBV29-1, the J call TRBJ1-2; unclear D gene. Germline-derived CDR1 and CDR2 are SQVTM and ANQGSEA. Trimming stripped 4 bases from V and 6 bases from J, with 6 bases between. This CDR3 has 10 amino acids. CDR3 in amino acids: CSVAQNGYTF. The CDR3 DNA follows: TGCAGCGTTGCTCAGAATGGCTACACCTTC.

This chain uses TRBV6-5 with TRBJ2-7; tentative D call: TRBD1 (5 bases). V was pared by 6 bases and J by 0 bases, with 9 bases between. Germline V gene data show CDR1 as MNHEY and CDR2 as SVGAGI. The CDR3 contains 13 residues. CDR3 sequence reads: CASRDMNSYEQYF. CDR3 nucleotides: TGTGCCAGCAGGGACATGAACTCCTACGAGCAGTACTTC.

The CDR3 DNA follows: TGTGCCAGCAGTCGAGAGGTTCATAGACAGCCCCAGCATTTT. This gives the protein CASSREVHRQPQHF. This chain uses TRBV2 with TRBJ1-5; the D is unclear. The CDR3 contains 14 residues. CDR1 and CDR2 from the germline V gene are SNHLY and FYNNEI. Trimming pared 5 bases from V and 7 bases from J, leaving 15 bases between.

The chain uses TRBV30 and TRBJ1-2; TRBD1 is a possible D gene (5 bases). CDR1 and CDR2 (germline): GTSNPN, SVGIG (reference sequence). This CDR3 contains 12 residues. V was trimmed by 0 bases and J by 8 bases, leaving 10 bases between them. Here the CDR3 DNA reads TGTGCCTGGAGTGTAGTGGGGGGAGGCTACACCTTC. This encodes CAWSVVGGGYTF.

The chain recombines TRBV6-1 with TRBJ1-1; D is unclear. The CDR3 spans 14 residues. V was pared by 5 bases and J by 6 bases, with 16 bases between. Germline CDR1 MNHNS, CDR2 SASEGT. The CDR3 protein is CASSFIRSGAEAFF. As DNA, the CDR3 is TGTGCCAGCAGTTTCATTCGAAGCGGCGCTGAAGCTTTCTTT.

V is TRBV18 and J is TRBJ1-3, with D perhaps TRBD1 (6 bases). The V gene's germline CDR1 is KGHSH and CDR2 LQKENI. The CDR3 contains 16 residues. The ends were cut back, 5 bases at V and 0 bases at J, with 14 bases in the middle. This CDR3 is CASSKPLTGSGNTIYF. Written as DNA, the CDR3 is TGTGCCAGCTCAAAGCCCCTGACAGGCTCTGGAAACACCATATATTTT.

V is TRBV7-8 and J is TRBJ2-1; 8 positions agree with TRBD2. The ends lost 5 bases at V and 3 bases at J; junction bases unmatched: 6. The CDR3 spans 15 residues. CDR1 and CDR2 (germline): SGHVS, FQNEAQ. The CDR3 region is CASSPSGGYYNEQFF. The CDR3 nucleotides are TGTGCCAGCAGCCCAAGCGGGGGATACTACAATGAGCAGTTCTTC.

V gene TRBV21-1 combines with J gene TRBJ1-5; the D call in the table, TRBD1, was not verified against the DNA. TRBV21-1 is a documented pseudogene. The CDR3 contains 19 residues. This chain's CDR3 is CASSPTTGQGSYSNQPQHF. In nucleotides, the CDR3 is TGTGCCAGCAGCCCGACCACAGGGCAGGGGAGCTATAGCAATCAGCCCCAGCATTTT.

The V call is TRBV11-1, the J call TRBJ2-3; D gene unclear. The V gene lost 5 bases and the J gene lost 2 bases, with 11 bases spanning the gap. There are 14 residues in the CDR3. CDR1 and CDR2 (germline): SGHAT, FQDESV (reference sequence). The CDR3 spells CASSPEVATDTQYF. CDR3 sequence (DNA): TGTGCCAGCAGCCCAGAGGTCGCCACAGATACGCAGTATTTT.

The CDR3 DNA reads as TGTGCCAGCAGCGGACAGGGGGCTGGAAACACCATATATTTT. Its protein product is CASSGQGAGNTIYF. This sequence joins TRBV2 and TRBJ1-3; the match to TRBD1 covers 10 bases. Germline-derived CDR1 and CDR2 are SNHLY and FYNNEI. Germline trimming cut 6 bases from V and 2 bases from J; bases unmatched to any gene: 1. The CDR3 spans 14 residues.

This sequence joins TRBV28 and TRBJ2-1, with D maybe TRBD2 (5 bases). The germline V and J ends were trimmed by 6 bases and 4 bases, with 7 bases remaining between them. Germline CDR1 is MDHEN and CDR2 is SYDVKM. This CDR3 has 12 residues. CDR3: CASSTGYNEQFF. CDR3 sequence (DNA): TGTGCCAGCAGCACGGGGTACAATGAGCAGTTCTTC.

This clone was found once. The chain uses TRBV9 and TRBJ2-7; the match to TRBD2 covers 8 bases. The CDR3 runs to 15 residues. J lost 3 bases, V lost 0 bases, and 5 bases had no gene match. Per germline, CDR1 SGDLS and CDR2 YYNGEE. The CDR3 loop reads CASSVGSGGYYEQYF. For the CDR3, the DNA is TGTGCCAGCAGCGTAGGCTCGGGGGGGTACTACGAGCAGTACTTC. The full variable domain, with the rest looked up from reference TRBV9 and TRBJ2-7, is DSGVTQTPKHLITATGQRVTLRCSPRSGDLSVYWYQQSLDQGLQFLIQYYNGEERAKGNILERFSAQQFPDLHSELNLSSLELGDSALYFCASSVGSGGYYEQYFGPGTRLTVT.

This chain uses TRBV7-9 with TRBJ2-7, with 11 bases identical to TRBD2. Germline V gives CDR1 SEHNR, CDR2 FQNEAQ (reference sequence). The ends lost 5 bases at V and 3 bases at J; junction bases unmatched: 3. The CDR3 length is 14 residues. CDR3 loop: CASSRTSGGYEQYF. DNA of the CDR3: TGTGCCAGCAGCAGAACTAGCGGGGGCTACGAGCAGTACTTC.

This chain joins TRBV9 and TRBJ2-7; D is perhaps TRBD1 (7 bases). V lost 4 bases and J lost 5, with 13 bases in between. Germline V gene sequence: CDR1 SGDLS, CDR2 YYNGEE. The CDR3 is made up of 13 amino acids. The CDR3 nucleotides read TGTGCCAGCAGCCCAGGGGGGTCCCACGAGCAGTACTTC. Residues: CASSPGGSHEQYF.

The table lists this clone with a few counts. The gene calls are TRBV6-5 and TRBJ1-5; D uncertain. V lost 5 bases and J 0 bases, leaving 8 bases between the germline ends. Germline V gene sequence: CDR1 MNHEY, CDR2 SVGAGI. This CDR3 is 14 amino acids long. The CDR3 nucleotides are TGTGCCAGCAGTCGCACAGATAGCAATCAGCCCCAGCATTTT. It translates to CASSRTDSNQPQHF.

The chain employs TRBV29-1 and TRBJ2-7; possibly TRBD1 for D (7 bases). Germline CDR1 and CDR2: SQVTM and ANQGSEA. The germline V and J ends were trimmed by 6 bases and 4 bases, with 13 bases remaining between them. This CDR3 comprises 12 residues. This CDR3 reads CSVGGRGYEQYF. In nucleotides, the CDR3 is TGCAGCGTCGGGGGCAGGGGGTACGAGCAGTACTTC.

CDR3 nucleotides: TGTGCCAGCAGTGCAACTAGCGGGGGCTACAATGAGCAGTTCTTC. Protein product: CASSATSGGYNEQFF. The chain couples TRBV7-2 to TRBJ2-1, with TRBD2 matching 11 bases. Per germline, CDR1 SGHTA and CDR2 FQGNSA. This CDR3 has 15 residues. After removal of 6 bases from V and 3 bases from J, the junction contained 4 bases not matched to a gene.

The chain combines TRBV6-1 with TRBJ2-1, with D possibly being TRBD2 (7 bases). V was clipped by 4 bases and J by 1 base, with 17 bases between them. The germline gives CDR1 MNHNS, CDR2 SASEGT. This CDR3 is 17 amino acids long. Here the CDR3 reads CASSGTWGGGSYNEQFF. The CDR3 bases are TGTGCCAGCAGTGGAACTTGGGGAGGGGGGTCCTACAATGAGCAGTTCTTC.

The chain links TRBV18 to TRBJ2-4; tentative D call: TRBD2 (7 bases). CDR3 length: 13 residues. V was cut by 6 bases and J by 9 bases, with 15 bases left in between. Germline V gives CDR1 KGHSH, CDR2 LQKENI. The CDR3, as DNA: TGTGCCAGCTCGAACAGGGAGGGGGGCATTCAGTACTTC. Amino acids: CASSNREGGIQYF.

In nucleotides, the CDR3 is TGTGCCAGCAGCTTGGCCCGAGCAGGGGAGGGGACTGAAGCTTTCTTT. Protein: CASSLARAGEGTEAFF. The chain is built from TRBV5-4 and TRBJ1-1, with a possible D match to TRBD1 (6 bases). Germline-derived CDR1 and CDR2 are SGHNT and YYREEE (reference sequence). Between the trimmed V and J ends, which lost 0 bases and 5 bases, there was a span of 17 bases. The CDR3 loop spans 16 amino acids.

The CDR3 region has the DNA TGTGCCAGTAGTATCGGACAGGGGGACTATGGCTACACCTTC. Encoded protein: CASSIGQGDYGYTF. The V call is TRBV19, the J call TRBJ1-2, with 10 positions matching TRBD1. The CDR3 has 14 amino acids. V gave up 3 bases and J gave up 3 bases; unmatched junction bases: 1. CDR1 and CDR2 from the germline V gene are LNHDA and SQIVND (reference sequence).

The rearrangement links TRBV2 to TRBJ2-1; the D gene is possibly TRBD1 (5 bases). Germline assignment: CDR1 SNHLY and CDR2 FYNNEI. CDR3 size: 16 residues. V lost 4 bases and J lost 0, with 13 bases in between. CDR3 in amino acids: CASSVQGRSSYNEQFF. The DNA for the CDR3 is TGTGCCAGCAGTGTGCAGGGCCGGAGCTCCTACAATGAGCAGTTCTTC.

The chain is built from TRBV5-1 and TRBJ2-5; a possible D gene is TRBD1 (5 bases). V dropped 6 bases and J dropped 1 base, with 16 bases sitting between them. The CDR3 runs 15 residues. CDR1 is SGHRS and CDR2 is YFSETQ in the germline V gene. CDR3: CASNLWGLTQETQYF. Written as DNA, the CDR3 is TGCGCCAGCAATCTCTGGGGCCTTACCCAAGAGACCCAGTACTTC.